This T cell receptor (beta chain) derives from a study of molecular identifiers for immune sequencing clone quantification. Study-level findings and limits: Clone sizes that are highly expanded could be underestimated when identical TCR molecules share a barcode.

Sorted naive CD8 T cells were those defined as CD8+CD4-CCR7+CD45RA+. Trimming stripped 1 base from V and 2 bases from J, with 13 bases between. Germline CDR1 reads SGHAT; CDR2 reads FQNNGV. This CDR3 spans 16 amino acids. Generation of bulk TCR libraries relied on previously described methods and listed TCR primers. TCRdb used MiXCR to reprocess the PCR reads, holding one entry per CDR3 protein. The table records under 600,000 distinct CDR3 sequences, around 23% of them present only once. As concerns this clonotype: Its antigen is unknown.

The receptor was isolated from a human donor in good health. Some libraries in this study had Jurkat cell RNA spiked in. Specimen: naive CD8+ T cells from blood, with Jurkat cell RNA spiked in. Regarding subset: FACS-sorted CD8+CD4-CCR7+CD45RA+ naive T cells. The rearrangement links TRBV11-2 to TRBJ2-3; D could derive from TRBD1 or TRBD2 (6 bases each). The CDR3 DNA follows: TGTGCCAGCAGCTTAGGGGGGGCGATCTACACAGATACGCAGTATTTT. Translated, it gives CASSLGGAIYTDTQYF.